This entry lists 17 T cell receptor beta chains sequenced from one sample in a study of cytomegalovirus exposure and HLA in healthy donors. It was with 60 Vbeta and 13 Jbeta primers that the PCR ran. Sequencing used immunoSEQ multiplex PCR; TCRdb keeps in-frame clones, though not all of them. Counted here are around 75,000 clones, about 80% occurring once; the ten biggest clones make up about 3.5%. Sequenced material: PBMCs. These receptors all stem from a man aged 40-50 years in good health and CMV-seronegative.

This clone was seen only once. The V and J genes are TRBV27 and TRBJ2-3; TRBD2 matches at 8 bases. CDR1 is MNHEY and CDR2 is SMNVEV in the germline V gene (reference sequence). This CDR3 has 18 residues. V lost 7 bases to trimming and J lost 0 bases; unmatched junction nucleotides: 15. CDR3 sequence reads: CASTPTSVGLHSTDTQYF. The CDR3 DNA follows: TGTGCCAGCACCCCGACTAGCGTAGGCCTACATAGCACAGATACGCAGTATTTT.

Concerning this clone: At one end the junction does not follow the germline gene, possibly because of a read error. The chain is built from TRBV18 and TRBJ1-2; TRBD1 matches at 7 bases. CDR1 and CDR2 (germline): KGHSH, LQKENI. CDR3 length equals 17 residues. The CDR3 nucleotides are TGTGCCAGCTCCTCCGGGACAGCAACCCTATCTAACTATGGCTACCCCTTC. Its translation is CASSSGTATLSNYGYPF.

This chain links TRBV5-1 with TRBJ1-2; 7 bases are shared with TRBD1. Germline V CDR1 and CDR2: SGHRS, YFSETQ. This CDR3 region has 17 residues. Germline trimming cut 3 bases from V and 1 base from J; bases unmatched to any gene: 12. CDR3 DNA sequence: TGCGCCAGCAGCTCTCAACGGGCAGGGGGGATTAACTATGGCTACACCTTC. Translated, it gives CASSSQRAGGINYGYTF. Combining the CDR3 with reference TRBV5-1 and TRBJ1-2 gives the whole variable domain KAGVTQTPRYLIKTRGQQVTLSCSPISGHRSVSWYQQTPGQGLQFLFEYFSETQRNKGNFPGRFSGRQFSNSRSEMNVSTLELGDSALYLCASSSQRAGGINYGYTFGSGTRLTVV.

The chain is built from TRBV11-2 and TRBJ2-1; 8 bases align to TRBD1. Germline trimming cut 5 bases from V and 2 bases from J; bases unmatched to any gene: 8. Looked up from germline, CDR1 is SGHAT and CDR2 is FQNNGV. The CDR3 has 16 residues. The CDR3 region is CASSQMGQVTYNEQFF. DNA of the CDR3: TGTGCCAGCAGCCAAATGGGACAGGTTACCTACAATGAGCAGTTCTTC.

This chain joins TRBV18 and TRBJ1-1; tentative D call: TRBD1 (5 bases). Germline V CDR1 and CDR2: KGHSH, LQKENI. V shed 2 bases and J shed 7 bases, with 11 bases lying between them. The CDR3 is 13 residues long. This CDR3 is CASSPIFDSEAFF. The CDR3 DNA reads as TGTGCCAGCTCACCAATTTTCGACAGTGAAGCTTTCTTT.

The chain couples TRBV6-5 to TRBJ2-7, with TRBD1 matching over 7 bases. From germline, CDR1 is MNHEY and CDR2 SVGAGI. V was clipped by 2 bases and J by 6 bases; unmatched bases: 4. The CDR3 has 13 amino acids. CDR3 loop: CASSYRGQVEQYF. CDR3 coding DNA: TGTGCCAGCAGTTACCGAGGACAGGTCGAGCAGTACTTC.

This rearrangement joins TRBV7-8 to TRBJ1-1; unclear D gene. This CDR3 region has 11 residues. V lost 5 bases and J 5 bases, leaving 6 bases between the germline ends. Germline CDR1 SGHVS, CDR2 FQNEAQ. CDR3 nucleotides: TGTGCCAGCAGCCAGAGGACTGAAGCTTTCTTT. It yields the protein CASSQRTEAFF.

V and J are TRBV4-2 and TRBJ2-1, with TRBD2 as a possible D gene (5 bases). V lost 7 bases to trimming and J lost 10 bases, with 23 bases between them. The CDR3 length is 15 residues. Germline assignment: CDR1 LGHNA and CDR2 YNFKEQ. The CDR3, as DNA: TGTGCCAGCACCCTCTCTTCGGGGAGCAATGGCGAGCAGTTCTTC. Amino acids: CASTLSSGSNGEQFF.

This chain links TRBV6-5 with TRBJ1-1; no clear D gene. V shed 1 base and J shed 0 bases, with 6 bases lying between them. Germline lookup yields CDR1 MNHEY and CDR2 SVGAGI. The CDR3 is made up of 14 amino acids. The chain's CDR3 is CASSYFGLNTEAFF. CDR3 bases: TGTGCCAGCAGTTACTTTGGGCTGAACACTGAAGCTTTCTTT.

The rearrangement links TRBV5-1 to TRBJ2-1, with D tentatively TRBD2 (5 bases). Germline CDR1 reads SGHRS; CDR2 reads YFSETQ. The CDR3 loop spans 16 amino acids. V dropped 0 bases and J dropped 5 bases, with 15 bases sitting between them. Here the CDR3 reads CASSLVEGIGNNEQFF. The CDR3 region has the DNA TGCGCCAGCAGCTTGGTTGAGGGCATCGGGAACAATGAGCAGTTCTTC.

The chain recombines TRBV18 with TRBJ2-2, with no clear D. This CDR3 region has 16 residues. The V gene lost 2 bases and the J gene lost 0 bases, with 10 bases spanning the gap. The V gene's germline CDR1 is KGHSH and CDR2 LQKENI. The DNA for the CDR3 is TGTGCCAGCTCACCAAAAGCGCTTACGAACACCGGGGAGCTGTTTTTT. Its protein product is CASSPKALTNTGELFF.

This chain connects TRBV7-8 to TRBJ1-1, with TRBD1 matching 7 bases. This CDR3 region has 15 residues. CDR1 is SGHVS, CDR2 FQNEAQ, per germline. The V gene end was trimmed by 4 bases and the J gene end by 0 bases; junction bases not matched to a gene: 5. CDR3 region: CASSSSQGLNTEAFF. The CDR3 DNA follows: TGTGCCAGCAGCTCCTCACAGGGGCTGAACACTGAAGCTTTCTTT.

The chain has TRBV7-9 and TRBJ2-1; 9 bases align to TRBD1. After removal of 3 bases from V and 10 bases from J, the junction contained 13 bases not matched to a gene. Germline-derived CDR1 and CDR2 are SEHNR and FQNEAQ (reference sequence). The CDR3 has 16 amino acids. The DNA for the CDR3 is TGTGCCAGCAGCTTTTCTCGATGGGACAGGGCTTTGGAGCAGTTCTTC. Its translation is CASSFSRWDRALEQFF.

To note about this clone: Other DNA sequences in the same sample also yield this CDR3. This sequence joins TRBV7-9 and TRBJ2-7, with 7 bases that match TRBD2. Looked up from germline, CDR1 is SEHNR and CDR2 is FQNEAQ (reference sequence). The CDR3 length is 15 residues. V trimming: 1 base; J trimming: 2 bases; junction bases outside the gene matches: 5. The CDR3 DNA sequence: TGTGCCAGCAGCTTAGGTGGGGGGGGTACCTACGAGCAGTACTTC. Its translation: CASSLGGGGTYEQYF.

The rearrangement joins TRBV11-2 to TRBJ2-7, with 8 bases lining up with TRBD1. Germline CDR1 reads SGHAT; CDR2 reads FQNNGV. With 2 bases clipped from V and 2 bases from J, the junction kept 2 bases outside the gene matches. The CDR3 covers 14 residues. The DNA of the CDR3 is TGTGCCAGCAGCTTACGGACAGGGCCCTACGAGCAGTACTTC. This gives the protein CASSLRTGPYEQYF.

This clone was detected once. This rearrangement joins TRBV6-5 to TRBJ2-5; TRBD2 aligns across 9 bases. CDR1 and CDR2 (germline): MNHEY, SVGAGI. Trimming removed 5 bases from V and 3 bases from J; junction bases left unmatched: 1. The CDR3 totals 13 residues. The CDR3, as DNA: TGTGCCAGCAGTCGACTAGCGGAAGAGACCCAGTACTTC. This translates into CASSRLAEETQYF.

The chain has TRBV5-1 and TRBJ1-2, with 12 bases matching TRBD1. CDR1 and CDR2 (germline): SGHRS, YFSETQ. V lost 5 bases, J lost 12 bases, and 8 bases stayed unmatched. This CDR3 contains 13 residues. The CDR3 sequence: CASRSGTGGRNTF. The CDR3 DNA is TGCGCCAGCAGGTCCGGGACAGGGGGCAGGAACACCTTC.